This is a list of T cell receptor beta chains from one sample in a study of blood T cell repertoires in COVID-19. The repertoire was sequenced with immunoSEQ multiplex PCR; TCRdb's copy has only in-frame clones and lacks some. Here the sample spans fewer than 350,000 clones, around 90% being singletons. Sequencing was done on a sample of PBMCs or T cells enriched from blood (not recorded which). Source of these receptors: a woman in her 30s who had recovered from COVID-19. The CDR3 runs from the conserved cysteine through the conserved F or W. Fields, in order: J gene, V gene, CDR3 protein.

>TRBJ2-7|TRBV30
CAWSVFSGVAGTLEQYF
>TRBJ1-1|TRBV19
CASSIDPGWVTEAFF
>TRBJ1-1|TRBV11-2
CASSRRRNTEAFF
>TRBJ2-7|TRBV5-1
CASSLDGWRENEQYF
>TRBJ1-2|TRBV30
CAWSGYGYTF
>TRBJ1-1|TRBV7-2
CASSFTPGQGTEAFF
>TRBJ1-1|TRBV5-1
CASSLLAYNTEAFF
>TRBJ1-4|TRBV10-3
CAIRKEAGGDEKLFF
>TRBJ1-2|TRBV4-3
CASSQEAGGYGYTF
>TRBJ2-4|TRBV3-1/TRBV3-2
CASSHLSGSGRAKNIQYF
>TRBJ2-3|TRBV30
CAWSYRVPSTDTQYF
>TRBJ2-7|TRBV21-1
CASSKIPRGDRSSYEQYF
>TRBJ1-4|TRBV3-1/TRBV3-2
CASSPHGAGNEKLFF
>TRBJ1-5|TRBV3-1/TRBV3-2
CASSSGLFNQPQHF